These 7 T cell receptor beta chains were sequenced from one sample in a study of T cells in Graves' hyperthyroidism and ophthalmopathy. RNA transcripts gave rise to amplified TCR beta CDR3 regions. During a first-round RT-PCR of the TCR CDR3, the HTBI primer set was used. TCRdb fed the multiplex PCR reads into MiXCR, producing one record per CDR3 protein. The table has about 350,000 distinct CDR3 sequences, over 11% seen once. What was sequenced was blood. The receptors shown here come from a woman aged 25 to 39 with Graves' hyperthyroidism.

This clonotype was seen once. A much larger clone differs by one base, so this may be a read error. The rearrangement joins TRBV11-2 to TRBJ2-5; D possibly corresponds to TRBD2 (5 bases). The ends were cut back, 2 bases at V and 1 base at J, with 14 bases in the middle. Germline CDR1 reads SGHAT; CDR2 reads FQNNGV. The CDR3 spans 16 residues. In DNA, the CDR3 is TGTGCCAGCAGCTTACCCACAGAGAGGGTCCAAGAGACCCAGTACTTC. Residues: CASSLPTERVQETQYF.

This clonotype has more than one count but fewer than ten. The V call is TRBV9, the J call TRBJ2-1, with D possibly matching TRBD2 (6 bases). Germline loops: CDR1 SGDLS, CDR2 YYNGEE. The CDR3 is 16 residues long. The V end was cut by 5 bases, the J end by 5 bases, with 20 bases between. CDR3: CASSTAGSSSDNEQFF. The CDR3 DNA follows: TGTGCCAGCAGTACGGCGGGGAGTAGTTCGGACAATGAGCAGTTCTTC.

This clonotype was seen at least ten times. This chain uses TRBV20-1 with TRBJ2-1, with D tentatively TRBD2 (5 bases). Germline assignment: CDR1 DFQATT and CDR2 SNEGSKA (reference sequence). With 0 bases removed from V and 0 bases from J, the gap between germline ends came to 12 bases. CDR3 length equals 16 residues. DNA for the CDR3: TGCAGTGCTAGAGATTCGGCGGGCAGCTCCTACAATGAGCAGTTCTTC. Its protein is CSARDSAGSSYNEQFF.

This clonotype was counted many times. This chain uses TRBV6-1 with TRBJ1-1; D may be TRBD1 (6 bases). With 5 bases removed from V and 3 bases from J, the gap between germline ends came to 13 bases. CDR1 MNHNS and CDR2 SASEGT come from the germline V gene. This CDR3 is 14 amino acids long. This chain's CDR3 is CASSTIRGHTEAFF. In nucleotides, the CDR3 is TGTGCCAGCAGTACTATCAGGGGACACACTGAAGCTTTCTTT.

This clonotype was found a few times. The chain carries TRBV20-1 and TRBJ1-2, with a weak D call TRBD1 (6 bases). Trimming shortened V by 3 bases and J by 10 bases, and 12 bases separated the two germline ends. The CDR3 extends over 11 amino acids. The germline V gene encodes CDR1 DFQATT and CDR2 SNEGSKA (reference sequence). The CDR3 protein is CSARFAGDYTF. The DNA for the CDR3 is TGCAGTGCTAGGTTCGCAGGGGACTACACCTTC.

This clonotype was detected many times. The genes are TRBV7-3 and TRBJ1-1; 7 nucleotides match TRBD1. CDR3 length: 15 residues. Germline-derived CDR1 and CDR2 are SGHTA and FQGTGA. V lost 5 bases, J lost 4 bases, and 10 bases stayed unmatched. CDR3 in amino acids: CASSQLRGPGTEAFF. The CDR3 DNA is TGTGCCAGCAGCCAGCTAAGGGGGCCGGGCACTGAAGCTTTCTTT. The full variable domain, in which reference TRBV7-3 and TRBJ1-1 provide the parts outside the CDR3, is GAGVSQTPSNKVTEKGKYVELRCDPISGHTALYWYRQSLGQGPEFLIYFQGTGAADDSGLPNDRFFAVRPEGSVSTLKIQRTERGDSAVYLCASSQLRGPGTEAFFGQGTRLTVV.

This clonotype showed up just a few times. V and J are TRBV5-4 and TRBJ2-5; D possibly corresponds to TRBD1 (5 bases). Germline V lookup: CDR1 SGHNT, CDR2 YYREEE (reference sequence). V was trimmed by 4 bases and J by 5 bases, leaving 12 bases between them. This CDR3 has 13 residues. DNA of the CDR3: TGTGCCAGCAGCCCCGACGACAGTGAGACCCAGTACTTC. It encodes CASSPDDSETQYF.